The rows below give T cell receptor beta chains drawn from one sample of a study of blood T cell repertoires in COVID-19. Sequencing used immunoSEQ multiplex PCR; TCRdb keeps in-frame clones, though not all of them. The sample carries tens of thousands of clones, 75% to 85% recorded once. Sequencing was carried out using peripheral blood. The receptors stem from a man older than 75 with acute or convalescent COVID-19. Each CDR3 is given with its conserved first and last residue. The D gene is left open where the match is weak. A row's size may be missing; if present it is once, few, many or a size class.

V: TRBV19
size: few
D: NA
J: TRBJ1-1
CDR3: CASSGGVTNTEAFF
DNA: TGTGCCAGCTCGGGGGGGGTTACGAACACTGAAGCTTTCTTT

V: TRBV7-2
size: few
D: NA
J: TRBJ1-1
CDR3: CASSLARGSGTEAFF
DNA: TGTGCCAGCAGCTTAGCTAGGGGTTCTGGCACTGAAGCTTTCTTT

V: TRBV5-1
size: NA
D: TRBD1
J: TRBJ1-3
CDR3: CASSPGGTGTGNTIYF
DNA: TGCGCCAGCAGCCCCGGGGGGACAGGGACTGGAAACACCATATATTTT

V: TRBV28
size: NA
D: TRBD2
J: TRBJ2-2
CDR3: CASRFRHHSGLAGAGGELFF
DNA: TGTGCCAGCAGATTCCGACACCACAGCGGACTAGCGGGCGCTGGAGGGGAGCTGTTTTTT

V: TRBV3-1/TRBV3-2
size: few
D: NA
J: TRBJ1-5
CDR3: CASSQIGRIGQGGNQPQHF
DNA: TGTGCCAGCAGCCAAATTGGAAGGATCGGGCAGGGCGGAAATCAGCCCCAGCATTTT

V: TRBV7-2
size: NA
D: NA
J: TRBJ2-3
CDR3: CASSLTPSPRKDTQYF
DNA: TGTGCCAGCAGCTTAACCCCATCCCCTAGGAAAGATACGCAGTATTTT

V: TRBV6-4
size: NA
D: NA
J: TRBJ2-3
CDR3: CASSLEYPSTDTQYF
DNA: TGTGCCAGCAGTTTGGAGTATCCTAGCACAGATACGCAGTATTTT

V: TRBV29-1
size: NA
D: TRBD2
J: TRBJ2-7
CDR3: CSRGGFEQYF
DNA: TGCAGCCGGGGGGGGTTCGAGCAGTACTTC

V: TRBV7-2
size: NA
D: NA
J: TRBJ1-1
CDR3: CASSITRNTEAFF
DNA: TGTGCCAGCAGCATAACAAGGAACACTGAAGCTTTCTTT

V: TRBV5-1
size: NA
D: TRBD1
J: TRBJ1-2
CDR3: CASSLRPGTVNPLLRGYTF
DNA: TGCGCCAGCAGCTTGAGACCCGGGACAGTGAACCCTCTCCTCCGGGGCTACACCTTC

V: TRBV2
size: few
D: NA
J: TRBJ1-5
CDR3: CASSEDRVRQPQHF
DNA: TGTGCCAGCAGTGAAGACAGGGTGAGGCAGCCCCAGCATTTT

V: TRBV7-2
size: NA
D: NA
J: TRBJ1-1
CDR3: CASSPRTAISIPGNTEAFF
DNA: TGTGCCAGCAGCCCCCGGACAGCCATCTCTATACCGGGGAACACTGAAGCTTTCTTT

V: TRBV4-3
size: NA
D: TRBD2
J: TRBJ2-7
CDR3: CASSQDRAGGTKWEQYF
DNA: TGCGCCAGCAGCCAAGATAGAGCGGGAGGGACCAAATGGGAGCAGTACTTC

V: TRBV28
size: NA
D: TRBD2
J: TRBJ2-7
CDR3: CASSPTGPAGGPLYEQYF
DNA: TGTGCCAGCAGTCCCACGGGTCCCGCGGGGGGACCTCTCTACGAGCAGTACTTC

V: TRBV6-6
size: NA
D: TRBD1
J: TRBJ1-5
CDR3: CASSSTDRAKQPQHF
DNA: TGTGCCAGCAGTTCCACGGACAGGGCCAAACAGCCCCAGCATTTT

V: TRBV5-4
size: once
D: NA
J: TRBJ2-7
CDR3: CASSSSGDKYEQYF
DNA: NA

V: TRBV3-1/TRBV3-2
size: NA
D: TRBD2
J: TRBJ2-7
CDR3: CASSPGLASAISYEQYF
DNA: TGTGCCAGCAGCCCAGGACTAGCGTCTGCTATCTCCTACGAGCAGTACTTC

V: TRBV24-1
size: NA
D: NA
J: TRBJ2-2
CDR3: CATSDLTGKSTGELFF
DNA: TGTGCCACCAGTGATTTGACAGGGAAAAGCACCGGGGAGCTGTTTTTT

V: TRBV27
size: NA
D: NA
J: TRBJ2-1
CDR3: CATEVGHRSSYNEQFF
DNA: TGTGCCACCGAGGTGGGTCATAGGAGCTCCTACAATGAGCAGTTCTTC

V: TRBV12-3/TRBV12-4
size: NA
D: NA
J: TRBJ2-1
CDR3: CASSLNSNEQFF
DNA: TGTGCCAGCAGTCTAAACAGTAATGAGCAGTTCTTC

V: TRBV5-3
size: NA
D: NA
J: TRBJ2-2
CDR3: CARSLGQVNTGELFF
DNA: TGTGCCAGAAGCTTGGGACAGGTGAACACCGGGGAGCTGTTTTTT

V: TRBV21-1
size: NA
D: NA
J: TRBJ1-1
CDR3: CASSKAGGGGEAFF
DNA: TGTGCCAGCAGCAAAGCAGGGGGCGGAGGTGAAGCTTTCTTT

V: TRBV6-2/TRBV6-3
size: once
D: NA
J: TRBJ2-3
CDR3: CASSYGQGTDTQYF
DNA: TGTGCCAGCAGTTACGGGCAGGGCACAGATACGCAGTATTTT

V: TRBV7-3
size: NA
D: TRBD2
J: TRBJ2-3
CDR3: CASSLGTSGSGTDTQYF
DNA: TGTGCCAGCAGCTTGGGGACTAGCGGGAGCGGCACAGATACGCAGTATTTT

V: TRBV28
size: NA
D: TRBD2
J: TRBJ2-1
CDR3: CASSRLAGYNEQFF
DNA: TGTGCCAGCAGCCGACTAGCGGGTTACAATGAGCAGTTCTTC

V: TRBV30
size: few
D: NA
J: TRBJ2-3
CDR3: CAWSAGASTDTQYF
DNA: TGTGCCTGGAGTGCAGGGGCTAGCACAGATACGCAGTATTTT

V: TRBV6-2/TRBV6-3
size: NA
D: TRBD2
J: TRBJ2-2
CDR3: CASSLRLAVNTGELFF
DNA: TGTGCCAGCAGTCTCAGACTAGCAGTTAACACCGGGGAGCTGTTTTTT

V: TRBV7-9
size: NA
D: TRBD2
J: TRBJ2-1
CDR3: CASSLALADSYNEQFF
DNA: TGTGCCAGCAGCTTAGCCCTAGCGGACTCCTACAATGAGCAGTTCTTC

V: TRBV28
size: NA
D: NA
J: TRBJ1-1
CDR3: CASSPQGLRANTEAFF
DNA: TGTGCCAGCAGCCCCCAGGGACTTAGGGCGAACACTGAAGCTTTCTTT